This T cell receptor beta chain was recovered during a study of Tregs in tolerant kidney transplant recipients. Assay: immunoSEQ multiplex PCR; the TCRdb copy retains only in-frame clones and omits some. Among 60,000 to 95,000 clones listed, roughly 98% were seen once. CDR3 length: 12 amino acids. With 5 bases removed from V and 3 bases from J, the gap between germline ends came to 11 bases. Germline V CDR1 and CDR2: GTSNPN, SVGIG (reference sequence). This clonotype was sampled from a human donor who received a combined kidney and bone marrow transplant. Specimen: CD4+ T cells from blood, collected before the transplant. The gene calls are TRBV30 and TRBJ2-7; TRBD2 might be the D (6 bases). The CDR3 coding sequence is TGTGCCTGGGGCCCGGGACTCTACGAGCAGTACTTC. Translation: CAWGPGLYEQYF. The variable domain in full, completed from reference TRBV30 and TRBJ2-7, reads SQTIHQWPATLVQPVGSPLSLECTVEGTSNPNLYWYRQAAGRGLQLLFYSVGIGQISSEVPQNLSASRPQDRQFILSSKKLLLSDSGFYLCAWGPGLYEQYFGPGTRLTVT.